This T cell receptor (beta chain) comes out of a study of T cell responses to AZD1222 COVID-19 vaccine. Study results and limitations: Donors were mostly white British, more females; clonal diversity possibly underestimated.

The CDR3 length is 16 residues. J gave up 0 bases and V 4 bases, and 5 bases lay outside the gene matches. CDR1 is SGHAT, CDR2 FQNNGV, per germline. As to this clone: Its cognate antigen is unknown.

The assay was immunoSEQ multiplex PCR, and TCRdb's table has in-frame clones only and misses some. The sample lists about 100,000 clones, roughly 89% occurring once. The V gene is TRBV11-2, the J gene TRBJ1-4; the match to TRBD1 covers 7 bases. The specimen comprised peripheral blood, sampled on day 0 of AZD1222 vaccination. This clonotype was obtained from an adult in good health. Here the CDR3 DNA reads TGTGCCAGCAGCTGGACCGGGACAGCAACTAATGAAAAACTGTTTTTT. Translated, it gives CASSWTGTATNEKLFF. The entire variable domain, with the rest obtained from reference TRBV11-2 and TRBJ1-4, is as follows: EAGVAQSPRYKIIEKRQSVAFWCNPISGHATLYWYQQILGQGPKLLIQFQNNGVVDDSQLPKDRFSAERLKGVDSTLKIQPAKLEDSAVYLCASSWTGTATNEKLFFGSGTQLSVL.